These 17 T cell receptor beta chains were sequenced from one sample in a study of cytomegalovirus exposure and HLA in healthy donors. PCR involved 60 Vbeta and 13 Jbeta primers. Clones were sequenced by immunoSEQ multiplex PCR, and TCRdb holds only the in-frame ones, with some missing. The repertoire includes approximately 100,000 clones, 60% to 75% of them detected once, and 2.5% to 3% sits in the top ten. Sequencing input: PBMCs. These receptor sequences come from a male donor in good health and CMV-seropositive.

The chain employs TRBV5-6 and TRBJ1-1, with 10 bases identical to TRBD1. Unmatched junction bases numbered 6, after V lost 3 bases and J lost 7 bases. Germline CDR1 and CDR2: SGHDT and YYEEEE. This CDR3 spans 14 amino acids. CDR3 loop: CASSWDRGMIEAFF. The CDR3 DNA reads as TGTGCCAGCAGCTGGGACAGGGGAATGATTGAAGCTTTCTTT.

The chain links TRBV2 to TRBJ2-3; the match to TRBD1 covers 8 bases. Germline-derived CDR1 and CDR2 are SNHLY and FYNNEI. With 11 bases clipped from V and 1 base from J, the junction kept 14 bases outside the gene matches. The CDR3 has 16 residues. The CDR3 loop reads CAGQGATIPGTDTQYF. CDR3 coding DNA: TGTGCCGGTCAGGGGGCGACGATTCCGGGCACAGATACGCAGTATTTT.

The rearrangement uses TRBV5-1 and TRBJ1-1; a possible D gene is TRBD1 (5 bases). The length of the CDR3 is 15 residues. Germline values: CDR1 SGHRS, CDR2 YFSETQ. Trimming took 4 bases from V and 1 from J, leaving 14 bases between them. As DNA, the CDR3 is TGCGCCAGCAGCCCCGGAAGACAGCCGAACACTGAAGCTTTCTTT. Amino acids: CASSPGRQPNTEAFF.

Here the CDR3 reads CASSPTGFYEQYF. The DNA of the CDR3 is TGTGCCAGCAGCCCGACCGGGTTTTACGAGCAGTACTTC. The rearrangement uses TRBV7-2 and TRBJ2-7; D is undetermined. The CDR3 totals 13 residues. The germline V gene has CDR1 SGHTA and CDR2 FQGNSA. V lost 5 bases and J lost 4, with 12 bases in between.

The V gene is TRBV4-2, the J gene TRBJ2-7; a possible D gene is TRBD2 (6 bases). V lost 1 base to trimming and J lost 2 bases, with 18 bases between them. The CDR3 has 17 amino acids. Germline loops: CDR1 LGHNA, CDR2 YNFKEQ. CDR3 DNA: TGTGCCAGCAGCCAAGCGGGTAGGGAGGCGGGAACCTACGAGCAGTACTTC. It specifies CASSQAGREAGTYEQYF.

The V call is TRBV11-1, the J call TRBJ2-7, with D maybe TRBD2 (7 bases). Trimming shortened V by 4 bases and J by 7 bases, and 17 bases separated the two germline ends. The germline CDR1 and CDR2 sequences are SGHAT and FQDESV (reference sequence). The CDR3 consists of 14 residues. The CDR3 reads CASSSRGAEKEQYF. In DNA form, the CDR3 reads TGTGCCAGCAGCTCCCGGGGGGCAGAAAAAGAGCAGTACTTC.

This CDR3 is CASRGAGGPGEQFF. CDR3 nucleotide sequence: TGTGCCAGCAGGGGAGCGGGAGGGCCGGGGGAGCAGTTCTTC. The J gene is TRBJ2-1, the V gene TRBV27, with 10 bases matching TRBD2. V lost 6 bases and J lost 10; bases outside the gene matches: 9. Germline CDR1 reads MNHEY; CDR2 reads SMNVEV (reference sequence). CDR3 length: 14 amino acids.

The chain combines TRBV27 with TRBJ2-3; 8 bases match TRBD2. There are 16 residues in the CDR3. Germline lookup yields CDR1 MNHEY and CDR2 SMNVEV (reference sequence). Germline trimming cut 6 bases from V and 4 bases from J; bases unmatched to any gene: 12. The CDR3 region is CASRPPWGSGADTQYF. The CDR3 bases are TGTGCCAGCAGGCCGCCTTGGGGTAGCGGGGCAGATACGCAGTATTTT.

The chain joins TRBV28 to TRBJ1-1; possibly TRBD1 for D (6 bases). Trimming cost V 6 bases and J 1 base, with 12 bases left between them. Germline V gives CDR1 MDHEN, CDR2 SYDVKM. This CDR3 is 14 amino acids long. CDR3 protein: CASRKDRQNTEAFF. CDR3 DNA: TGTGCCAGCAGGAAGGACAGACAGAACACTGAAGCTTTCTTT.

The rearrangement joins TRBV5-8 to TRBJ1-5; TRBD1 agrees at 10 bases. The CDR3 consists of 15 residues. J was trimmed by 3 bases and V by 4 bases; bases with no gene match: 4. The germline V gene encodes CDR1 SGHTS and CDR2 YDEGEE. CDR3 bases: TGTGCCAGCAGCCTGGGACAGGGGAACAATCAGCCCCAGCATTTT. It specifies CASSLGQGNNQPQHF.

CDR3 amino acids: CASSLVLGARSEAFF. The CDR3 DNA is TGTGCCAGCAGCTTAGTACTGGGGGCGCGATCCGAAGCTTTCTTT. V usage is TRBV7-2 and J usage is TRBJ1-1; D is possibly TRBD1 (6 bases). The CDR3 extends over 15 amino acids. Trimming cost V 1 base and J 8 bases, with 17 bases left between them. From germline, CDR1 is SGHTA and CDR2 FQGNSA.

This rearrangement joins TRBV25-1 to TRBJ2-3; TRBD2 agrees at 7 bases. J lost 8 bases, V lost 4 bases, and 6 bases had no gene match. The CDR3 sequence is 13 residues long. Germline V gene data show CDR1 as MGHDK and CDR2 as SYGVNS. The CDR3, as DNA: TGTGCCAGCAGTGGATCAGGGAGGGGTACGCAGTATTTT. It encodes CASSGSGRGTQYF.

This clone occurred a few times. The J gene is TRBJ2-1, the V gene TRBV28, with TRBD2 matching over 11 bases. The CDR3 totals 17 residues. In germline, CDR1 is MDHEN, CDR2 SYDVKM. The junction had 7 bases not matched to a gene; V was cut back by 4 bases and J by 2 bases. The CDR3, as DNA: TGTGCCAGCAGTTCCCCGACTAGCGGGACTCCCTACAATGAGCAGTTCTTC. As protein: CASSSPTSGTPYNEQFF.

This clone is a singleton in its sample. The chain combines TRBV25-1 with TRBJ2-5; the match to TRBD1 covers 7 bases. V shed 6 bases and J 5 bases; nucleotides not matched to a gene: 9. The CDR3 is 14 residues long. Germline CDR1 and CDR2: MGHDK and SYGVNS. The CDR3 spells CASRDAGGRETQYF. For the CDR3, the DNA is TGTGCCAGCAGGGACGCAGGGGGAAGGGAGACCCAGTACTTC.

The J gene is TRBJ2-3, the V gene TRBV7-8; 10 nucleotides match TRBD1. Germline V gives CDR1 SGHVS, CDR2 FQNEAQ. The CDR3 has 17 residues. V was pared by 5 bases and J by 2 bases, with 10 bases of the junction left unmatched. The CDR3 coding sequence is TGTGCCAGCAGCACCCTGGGACAGGGGCGATACACAGATACGCAGTATTTT. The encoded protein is CASSTLGQGRYTDTQYF.

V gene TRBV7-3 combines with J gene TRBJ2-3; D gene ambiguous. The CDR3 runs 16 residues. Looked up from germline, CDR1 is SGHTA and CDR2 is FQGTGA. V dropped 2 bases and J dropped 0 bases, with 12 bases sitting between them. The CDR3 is CASSLLNSPSTDTQYF. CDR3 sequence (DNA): TGTGCCAGCAGCTTATTGAACAGCCCTAGCACAGATACGCAGTATTTT. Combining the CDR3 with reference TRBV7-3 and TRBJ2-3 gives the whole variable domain GAGVSQTPSNKVTEKGKYVELRCDPISGHTALYWYRQSLGQGPEFLIYFQGTGAADDSGLPNDRFFAVRPEGSVSTLKIQRTERGDSAVYLCASSLLNSPSTDTQYFGPGTRLTVL.

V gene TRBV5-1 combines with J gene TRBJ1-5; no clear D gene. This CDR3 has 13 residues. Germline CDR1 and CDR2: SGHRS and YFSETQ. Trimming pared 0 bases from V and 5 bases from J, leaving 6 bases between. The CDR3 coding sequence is TGCGCCAGCAGCTTGGGACAAGATCAGCCCCAGCATTTT. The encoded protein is CASSLGQDQPQHF. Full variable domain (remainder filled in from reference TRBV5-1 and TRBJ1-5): KAGVTQTPRYLIKTRGQQVTLSCSPISGHRSVSWYQQTPGQGLQFLFEYFSETQRNKGNFPGRFSGRQFSNSRSEMNVSTLELGDSALYLCASSLGQDQPQHFGDGTRLSIL.